One and the same sample provided the 3 T cell receptor beta chains below, sequenced in a study of T cell repertoires in cytomegalovirus infection. TCRdb recomputed calls from the reads with MiXCR, one row per CDR3 protein. This table has around 540,000 distinct CDR3 sequences, roughly a third appearing once. No antigens are known for them. The specimen comprised cultured PBMCs, sampled from culture after CMV antigen stimulation. These receptors all stem from a human donor in good health (CMV status not recorded). Some clones in this sample may be carry-over from other donors' samples.

This clonotype showed up many times. This chain uses TRBV7-3 with TRBJ2-1, with unresolved D. The V and J ends lost 1 base and 9 bases respectively, with 10 bases between them. Germline CDR1 and CDR2: SGHTA and FQGTGA. This CDR3 has 13 residues. CDR3 in amino acids: CASSLMGNREQFF. The CDR3 DNA is TGTGCCAGCAGCTTAATGGGAAATCGTGAGCAGTTCTTC.

The chain uses TRBV6-8 and TRBJ2-1; D unresolved. Germline V gene sequence: CDR1 MNHGY, CDR2 SAAAGT. V shed 5 bases and J shed 9 bases, with 32 bases lying between them. The CDR3 spans 19 residues. The CDR3 DNA follows: TGTGCCAGCAGTCCCCGGATTCTCCCCCCCCCGAGGTGGACCCTTGAGCAGTTCTTC. It translates to CASSPRILPPPRWTLEQFF.

The chain couples TRBV12-3 or TRBV12-4 to TRBJ2-2; 8 bases are a match to TRBD1. Trimming cost V 4 bases and J 1 base; bases outside gene matches: 5. The CDR3 has 16 amino acids. CDR3 amino acids: CASSYLGQGNTGELFF. The CDR3 nucleotides read TGTGCCAGCAGTTATCTTGGACAGGGGAACACCGGGGAGCTGTTTTTT.